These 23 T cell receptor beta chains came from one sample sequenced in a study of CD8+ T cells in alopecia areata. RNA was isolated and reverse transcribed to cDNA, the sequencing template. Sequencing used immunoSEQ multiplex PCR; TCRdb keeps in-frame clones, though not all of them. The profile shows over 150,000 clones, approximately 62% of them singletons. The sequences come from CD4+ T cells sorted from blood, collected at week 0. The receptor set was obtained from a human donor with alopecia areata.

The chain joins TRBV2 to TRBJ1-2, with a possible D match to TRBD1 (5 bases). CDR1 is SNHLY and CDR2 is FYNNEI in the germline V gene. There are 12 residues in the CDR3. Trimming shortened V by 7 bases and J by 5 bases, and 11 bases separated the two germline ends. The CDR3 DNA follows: TGTGCCAGCATGGGACTTTCTTATGGCTACACCTTC. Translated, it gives CASMGLSYGYTF.

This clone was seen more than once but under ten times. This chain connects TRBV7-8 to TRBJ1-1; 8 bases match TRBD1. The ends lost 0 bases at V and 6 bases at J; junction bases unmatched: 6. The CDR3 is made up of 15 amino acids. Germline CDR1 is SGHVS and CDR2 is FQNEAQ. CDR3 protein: CASSLAQGASSEAFF. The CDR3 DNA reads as TGTGCCAGCAGCTTAGCGCAGGGGGCTAGCTCTGAAGCTTTCTTT.

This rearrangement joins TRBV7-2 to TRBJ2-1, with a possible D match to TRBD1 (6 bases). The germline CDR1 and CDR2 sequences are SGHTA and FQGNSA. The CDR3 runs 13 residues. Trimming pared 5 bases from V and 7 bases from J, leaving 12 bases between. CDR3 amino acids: CASSRNQGNEQFF. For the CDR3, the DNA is TGTGCCAGCAGCCGAAACCAGGGGAATGAGCAGTTCTTC.

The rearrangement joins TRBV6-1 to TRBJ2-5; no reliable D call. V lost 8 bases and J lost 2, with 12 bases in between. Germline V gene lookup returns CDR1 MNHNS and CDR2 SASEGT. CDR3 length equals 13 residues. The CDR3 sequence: CASVGAIQETQYF. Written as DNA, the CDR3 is TGTGCCAGCGTCGGTGCCATACAAGAGACCCAGTACTTC.

CDR3 residues: CAWSVSGINQPQHF. CDR3 nucleotides: TGTGCCTGGAGTGTATCTGGGATCAATCAGCCCCAGCATTTT. The chain combines TRBV30 with TRBJ1-5; no clear D gene. CDR3 length equals 14 residues. Germline assignment: CDR1 GTSNPN and CDR2 SVGIG (reference sequence). V lost 0 bases, J lost 3 bases, and 9 bases lay in between.

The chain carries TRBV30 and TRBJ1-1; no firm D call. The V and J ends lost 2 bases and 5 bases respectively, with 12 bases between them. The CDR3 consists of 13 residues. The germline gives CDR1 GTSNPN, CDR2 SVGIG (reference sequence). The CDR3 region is CAWSWAMDTEAFF. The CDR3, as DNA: TGTGCCTGGAGTTGGGCGATGGATACTGAAGCTTTCTTT. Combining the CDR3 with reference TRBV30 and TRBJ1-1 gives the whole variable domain SQTIHQWPATLVQPVGSPLSLECTVEGTSNPNLYWYRQAAGRGLQLLFYSVGIGQISSEVPQNLSASRPQDRQFILSSKKLLLSDSGFYLCAWSWAMDTEAFFGQGTRLTVV.

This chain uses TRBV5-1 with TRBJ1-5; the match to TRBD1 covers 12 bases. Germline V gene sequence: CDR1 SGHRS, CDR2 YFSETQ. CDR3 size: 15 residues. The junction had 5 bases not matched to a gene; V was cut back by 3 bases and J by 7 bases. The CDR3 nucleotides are TGCGCCAGCAGCTCCGGGACAGGGGGCGGCCAGCCCCAGCATTTT. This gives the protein CASSSGTGGGQPQHF.

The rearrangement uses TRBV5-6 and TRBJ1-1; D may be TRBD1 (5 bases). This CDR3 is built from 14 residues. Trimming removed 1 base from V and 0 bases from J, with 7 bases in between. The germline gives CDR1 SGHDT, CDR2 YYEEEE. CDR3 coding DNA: TGTGCCAGCAGCTTGAGACAGTTGAACACTGAAGCTTTCTTT. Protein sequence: CASSLRQLNTEAFF.

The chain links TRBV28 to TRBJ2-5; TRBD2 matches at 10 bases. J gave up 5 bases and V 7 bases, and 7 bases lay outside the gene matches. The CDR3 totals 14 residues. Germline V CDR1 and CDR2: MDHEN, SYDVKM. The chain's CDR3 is CASNLAGGTETQYF. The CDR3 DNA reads TGTGCCAGCAACTTAGCGGGGGGCACCGAGACCCAGTACTTC. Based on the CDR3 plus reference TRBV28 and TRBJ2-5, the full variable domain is DVKVTQSSRYLVKRTGEKVFLECVQDMDHENMFWYRQDPGLGLRLIYFSYDVKMKEKGDIPEGYSVSREKKERFSLILESASTNQTSMYLCASNLAGGTETQYFGPGTRLLVL.

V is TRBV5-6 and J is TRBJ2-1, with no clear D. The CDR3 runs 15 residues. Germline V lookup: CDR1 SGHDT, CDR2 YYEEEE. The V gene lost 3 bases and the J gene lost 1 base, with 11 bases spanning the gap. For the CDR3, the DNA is TGTGCCAGCAGCTCATGGAAGCTTTCCTACAATGAGCAGTTCTTC. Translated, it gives CASSSWKLSYNEQFF.

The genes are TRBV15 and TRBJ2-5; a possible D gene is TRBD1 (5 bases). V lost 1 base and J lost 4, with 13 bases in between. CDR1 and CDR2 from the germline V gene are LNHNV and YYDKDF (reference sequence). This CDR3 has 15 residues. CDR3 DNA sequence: TGTGCCACCAGCAGAGCGGCCAGGGAAGTAGAGACCCAGTACTTC. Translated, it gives CATSRAAREVETQYF.

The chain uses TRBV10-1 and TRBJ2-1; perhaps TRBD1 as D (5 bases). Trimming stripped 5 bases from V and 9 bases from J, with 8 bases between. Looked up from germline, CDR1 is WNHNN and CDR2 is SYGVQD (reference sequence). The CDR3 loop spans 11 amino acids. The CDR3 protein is CASSQGGEQFF. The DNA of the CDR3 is TGCGCCAGCAGTCAGGGTGGTGAGCAGTTCTTC.

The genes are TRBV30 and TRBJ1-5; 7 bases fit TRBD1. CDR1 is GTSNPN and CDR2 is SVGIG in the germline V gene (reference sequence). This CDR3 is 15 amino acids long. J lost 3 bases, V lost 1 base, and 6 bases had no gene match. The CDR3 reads CAWSDQGGLNQPQHF. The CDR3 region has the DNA TGTGCCTGGAGTGATCAGGGGGGTCTCAATCAGCCCCAGCATTTT.

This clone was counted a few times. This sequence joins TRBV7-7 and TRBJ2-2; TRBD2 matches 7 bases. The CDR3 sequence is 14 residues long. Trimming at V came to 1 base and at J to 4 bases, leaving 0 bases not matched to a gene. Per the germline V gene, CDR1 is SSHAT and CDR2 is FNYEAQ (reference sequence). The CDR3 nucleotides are TGTGCCAGCAGCTTAGGGGAGGGCACCGGGGAGCTGTTTTTT. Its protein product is CASSLGEGTGELFF.

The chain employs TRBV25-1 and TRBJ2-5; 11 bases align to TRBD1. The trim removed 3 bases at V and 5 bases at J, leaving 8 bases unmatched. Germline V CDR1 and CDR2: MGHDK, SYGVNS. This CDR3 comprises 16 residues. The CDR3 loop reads CASSEQGQGGRETQYF. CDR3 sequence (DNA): TGTGCCAGCAGTGAGCAGGGACAGGGGGGAAGGGAGACCCAGTACTTC.

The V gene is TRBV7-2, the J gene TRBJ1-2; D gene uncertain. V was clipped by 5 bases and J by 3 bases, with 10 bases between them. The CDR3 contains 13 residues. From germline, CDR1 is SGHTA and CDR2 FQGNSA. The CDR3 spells CASSEKGYYGYTF. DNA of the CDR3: TGTGCCAGCAGCGAAAAGGGTTACTATGGCTACACCTTC.

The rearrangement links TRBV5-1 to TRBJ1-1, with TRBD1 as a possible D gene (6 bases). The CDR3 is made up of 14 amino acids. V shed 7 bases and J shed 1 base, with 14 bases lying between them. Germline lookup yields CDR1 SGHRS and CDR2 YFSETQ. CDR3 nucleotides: TGCGCCAGCTCGGGGCAGGGGCAGAACACTGAAGCTTTCTTT. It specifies CASSGQGQNTEAFF.

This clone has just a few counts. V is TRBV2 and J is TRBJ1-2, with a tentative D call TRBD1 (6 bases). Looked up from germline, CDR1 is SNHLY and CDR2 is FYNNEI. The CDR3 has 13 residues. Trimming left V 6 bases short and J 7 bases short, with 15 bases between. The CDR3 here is CASSKGGGAGYTF. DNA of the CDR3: TGTGCCAGCAGCAAGGGGGGAGGGGCTGGCTACACCTTC.

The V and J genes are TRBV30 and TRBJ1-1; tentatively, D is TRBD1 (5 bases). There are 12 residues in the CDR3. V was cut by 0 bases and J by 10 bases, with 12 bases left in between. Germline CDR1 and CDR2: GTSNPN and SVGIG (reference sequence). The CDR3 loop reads CAWSVSGGRAFF. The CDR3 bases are TGTGCCTGGAGTGTCTCCGGGGGGAGAGCTTTCTTT.

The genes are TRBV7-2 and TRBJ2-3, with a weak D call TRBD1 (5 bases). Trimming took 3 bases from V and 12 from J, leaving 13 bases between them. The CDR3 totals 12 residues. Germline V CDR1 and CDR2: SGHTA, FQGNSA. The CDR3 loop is CASSLGQMGQYF. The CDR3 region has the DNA TGTGCCAGCAGCTTGGGGCAGATGGGTCAGTATTTT.

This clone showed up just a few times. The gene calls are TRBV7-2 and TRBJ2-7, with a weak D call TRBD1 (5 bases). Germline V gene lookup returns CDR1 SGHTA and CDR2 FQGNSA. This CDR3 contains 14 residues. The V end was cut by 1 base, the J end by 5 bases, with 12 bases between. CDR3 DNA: TGTGCCAGCAGCTTAGATCAGGGCACCCACGAGCAGTACTTC. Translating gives CASSLDQGTHEQYF.

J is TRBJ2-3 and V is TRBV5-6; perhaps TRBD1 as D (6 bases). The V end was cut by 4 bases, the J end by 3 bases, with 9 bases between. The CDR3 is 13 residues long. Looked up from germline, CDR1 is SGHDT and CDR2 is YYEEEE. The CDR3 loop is CASSPTGTDTQYF. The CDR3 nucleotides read TGTGCCAGCAGCCCGACAGGTACAGATACGCAGTATTTT.

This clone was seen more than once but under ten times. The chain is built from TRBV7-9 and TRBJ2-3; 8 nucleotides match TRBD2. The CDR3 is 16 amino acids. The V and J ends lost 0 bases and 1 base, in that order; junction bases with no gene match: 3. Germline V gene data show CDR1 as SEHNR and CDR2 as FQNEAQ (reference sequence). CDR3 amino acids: CASSLAELAGTDTQYF. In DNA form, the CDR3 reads TGTGCCAGCAGCTTAGCCGAACTAGCGGGCACAGATACGCAGTATTTT.